This T cell receptor beta chain was obtained from a study of shared clonotypes between healthy human individuals. Measured with immunoSEQ multiplex PCR; TCRdb has only the in-frame clones, and not every one. Altogether approximately 460,000 clones are present, 75% to 80% being singletons, with the ten largest covering 9.5% to 15%. V lost 1 base to trimming and J lost 10 bases; unmatched junction nucleotides: 5. The CDR3 totals 13 residues. Per germline, CDR1 SGHNT and CDR2 YYREEE (reference sequence). This TCR was recovered from a woman aged 40 to 50 in good health. Some clones in this sample may be carry-over from other donors' samples. The chain recombines TRBV5-4 with TRBJ2-1, with TRBD2 identical over 7 bases. Input material: PBMCs. The CDR3 DNA reads TGTGCCAGCAGCTTGCTGCGGGAGTACGAGCAGTTCTTC. Its protein is CASSLLREYEQFF.